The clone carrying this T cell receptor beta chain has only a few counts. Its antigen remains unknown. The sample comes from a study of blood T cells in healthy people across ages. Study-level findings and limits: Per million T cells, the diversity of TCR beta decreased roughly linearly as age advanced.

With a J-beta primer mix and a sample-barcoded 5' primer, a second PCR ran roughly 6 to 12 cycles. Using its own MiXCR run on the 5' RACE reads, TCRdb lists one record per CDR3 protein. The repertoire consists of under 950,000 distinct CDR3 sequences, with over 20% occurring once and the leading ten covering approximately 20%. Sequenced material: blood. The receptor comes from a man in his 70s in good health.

The CDR3 sequence is CSVGGQGGPDTQYF. DNA of the CDR3: TGCAGCGTTGGCGGACAGGGAGGGCCAGATACGCAGTATTTT. This chain connects TRBV29-1 to TRBJ2-3; perhaps TRBD1 as D (8 bases). The V end lost 4 bases, the J end lost 4 bases, and 15 bases lay between the germline ends. Germline values: CDR1 SQVTM, CDR2 ANQGSEA. This CDR3 comprises 14 residues.